This entry lists 3 T cell receptor beta chains sequenced from one sample in a study of blood T cell repertoires in COVID-19. Generated by immunoSEQ multiplex PCR, the TCRdb table keeps only in-frame clones and is missing some. The data hold about 46,000 clones, with 80% to 90% observed a single time. The sequenced material came from peripheral blood. Source of these receptors: a human donor in a cohort sampled during active COVID-19.

V usage is TRBV7-9 and J usage is TRBJ2-5; 14 nucleotides agree with TRBD2. The CDR3 covers 17 residues. Trimming cost V 4 bases and J 3 bases; bases outside gene matches: 7. Per germline, CDR1 SEHNR and CDR2 FQNEAQ (reference sequence). CDR3 coding DNA: TGTGCCAGCAGCTCGGGGACTAGCGGGGGAAAGGAAGAGACCCAGTACTTC. Encoded protein: CASSSGTSGGKEETQYF.

V gene TRBV2 combines with J gene TRBJ2-5; 14 bases align to TRBD2. V lost 5 bases, J lost 5 bases, and 10 bases stayed unmatched. Germline V gene lookup returns CDR1 SNHLY and CDR2 FYNNEI. The CDR3 is made up of 17 amino acids. The CDR3, as DNA: TGTGCCAGCAGTCTAGGGACTAGCGGGAGAGGAATGGAGACCCAGTACTTC. Protein: CASSLGTSGRGMETQYF.

This clone was recorded a few times. The V call is TRBV19, the J call TRBJ2-7, with D possibly matching TRBD2 (5 bases). V lost 2 bases, J lost 3 bases, and 11 bases lay in between. Looked up from germline, CDR1 is LNHDA and CDR2 is SQIVND (reference sequence). The CDR3 loop spans 14 amino acids. CDR3 bases: TGTGCCAGTAGTATAAGGACTGGGAGCTACGAGCAGTACTTC. Translation: CASSIRTGSYEQYF.